Listed below are T cell receptor beta chains from one sample, sequenced in a study of control samples from healthy donors and cancer patients. Sequenced by immunoSEQ multiplex PCR; TCRdb stores in-frame clones only, minus some. The table has roughly 54,000 clones, 95% to 97% seen once; the top ten hold around 1.9%. Sequencing was carried out using blood. These receptors were taken from a woman aged 30 to 39 in good health. Both conserved end residues are part of each CDR3.

V	J	CDR3
TRBV29-1	TRBJ2-2	CSVEGGRNTGELFF
TRBV27	TRBJ2-1	CASRSRGGTYNEQFF
TRBV24-1	TRBJ2-7	CATSLGDEQYF
TRBV19	TRBJ2-2	CASSLRTDNTGELFF
TRBV6-2/TRBV6-3	TRBJ2-4	CASSYSLLGLAESLAKNIQYF
TRBV7-2	TRBJ1-1	CASSSRWVAEAFF
TRBV7-9	TRBJ2-7	CASSWAGGSYEQYF
TRBV5-5	TRBJ1-4	CASSLRPAANEKLFF
TRBV3-1/TRBV3-2	TRBJ2-4	CASSVIIPICKRKNIQYF
TRBV6-1	TRBJ2-2	CASSEDARTYTGELFF
TRBV27	TRBJ2-1	CASSPRVGGYTTEQFF
TRBV5-1	TRBJ1-1	CASSLEGNTEAFF
TRBV9	TRBJ2-7	CASSDEREGTYEQYF
TRBV28	TRBJ1-5	CASSSGTGTHQPQHF
TRBV19	TRBJ1-5	CASTPRGPYSNQPQHF
TRBV30	TRBJ2-7	CASHRGPTYEQYF
TRBV5-6	TRBJ1-6	CASSSRTGRNSPLHF
TRBV15	TRBJ1-5	CATSKRRRASNQPQHF
TRBV19	TRBJ2-7	CASSIGETNRGRSYEQYF
TRBV7-3	TRBJ1-1	CASSLDGESTEAFF
TRBV5-4	TRBJ2-5	CASSEATSGKQETQYF
TRBV2	TRBJ1-2	CASSGDRNYGYTF
TRBV4-1	TRBJ1-4	CASSQDWALNEKLFF
TRBV27	TRBJ2-7	CASSWRGLSYEQYF
TRBV10-1	TRBJ2-2	CASSARTSGSGRTGELFF